This TCR beta chain was recovered during a study of shared clonotypes between healthy human individuals. About the research overall: Aged between 18 and 49, the donors were a couple of women and a few men. Study results and limitations: Tissues were not sampled, only blood, and their repertoires likely differ. Generation probability values for non-shared clonotypes were lower than those for clonotypes shared by all four donors.

Replicate sorted-subset PCRs were loaded with about 0.2 ug DNA, roughly 33,000 T cell genomes. Here immunoSEQ multiplex PCR was the method, and the copy in TCRdb shows in-frame clones only, minus some. Altogether 300,000 to 400,000 clones are present, around 87% being singletons, with the ten largest covering around 15%. The V gene's germline CDR1 is MGHDK and CDR2 SYGVNS. V lost 4 bases and J lost 3, with 12 bases in between. The CDR3 totals 14 residues. This clone turned up a few times. Antigen specificity is unknown. Sequenced input: memory CD8+ T cells sorted from blood. Noted subset: CD45RO+ cells pooled with CCR7-negative TemRA cells. This clonotype was sampled from a man between 18 and 29 years old in good health. The V call is TRBV25-1, the J call TRBJ1-2, with unresolved D. The CDR3 nucleotides are TGTGCCAGCAGTGTGGGAACCAGTTACTATGGCTACACCTTC. Protein sequence: CASSVGTSYYGYTF.